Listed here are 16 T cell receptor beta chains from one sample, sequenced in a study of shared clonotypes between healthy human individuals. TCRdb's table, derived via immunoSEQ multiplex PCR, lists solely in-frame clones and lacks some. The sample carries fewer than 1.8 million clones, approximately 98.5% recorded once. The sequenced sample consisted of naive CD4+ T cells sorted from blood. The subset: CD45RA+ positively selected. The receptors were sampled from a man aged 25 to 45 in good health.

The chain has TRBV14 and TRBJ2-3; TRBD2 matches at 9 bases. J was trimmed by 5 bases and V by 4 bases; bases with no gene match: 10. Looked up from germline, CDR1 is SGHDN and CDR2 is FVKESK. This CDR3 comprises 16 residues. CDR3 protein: CASSPLRAGGIDTQYF. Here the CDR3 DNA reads TGTGCCAGCAGCCCCTTAAGAGCGGGAGGAATAGATACGCAGTATTTT.

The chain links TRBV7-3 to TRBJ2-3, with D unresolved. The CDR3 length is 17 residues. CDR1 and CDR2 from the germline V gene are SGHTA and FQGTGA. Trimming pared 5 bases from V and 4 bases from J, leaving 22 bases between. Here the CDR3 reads CASSPYGPPNGADTQYF. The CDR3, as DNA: TGTGCCAGCAGCCCTTACGGTCCCCCTAATGGTGCAGATACGCAGTATTTT.

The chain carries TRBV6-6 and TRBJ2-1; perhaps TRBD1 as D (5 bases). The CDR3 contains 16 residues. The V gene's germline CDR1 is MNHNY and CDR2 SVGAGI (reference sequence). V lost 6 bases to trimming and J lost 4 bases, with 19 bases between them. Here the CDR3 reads CASSPQQQAGYNEQFF. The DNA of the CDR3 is TGTGCCAGCAGCCCTCAGCAGCAGGCAGGGTACAATGAGCAGTTCTTC.

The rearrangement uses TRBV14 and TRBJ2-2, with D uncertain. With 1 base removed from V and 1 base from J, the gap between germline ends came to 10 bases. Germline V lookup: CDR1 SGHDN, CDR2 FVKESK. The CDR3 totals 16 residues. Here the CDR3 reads CASSQGHFLNTGELFF. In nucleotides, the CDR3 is TGTGCCAGCAGCCAAGGCCACTTCTTGAACACCGGGGAGCTGTTTTTT.

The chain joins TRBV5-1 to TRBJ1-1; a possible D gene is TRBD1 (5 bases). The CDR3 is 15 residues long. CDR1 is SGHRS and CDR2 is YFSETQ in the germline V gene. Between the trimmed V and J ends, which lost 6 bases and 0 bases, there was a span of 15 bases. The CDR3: CASTFVGGLNTEAFF. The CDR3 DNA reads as TGCGCCAGCACATTCGTGGGGGGACTGAACACTGAAGCTTTCTTT.

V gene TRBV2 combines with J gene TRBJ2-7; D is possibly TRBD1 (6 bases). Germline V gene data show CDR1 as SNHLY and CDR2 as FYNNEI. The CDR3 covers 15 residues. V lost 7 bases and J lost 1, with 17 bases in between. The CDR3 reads CASTFGYRDSYEQYF. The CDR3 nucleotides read TGTGCCAGCACCTTTGGGTACAGGGATTCCTACGAGCAGTACTTC.

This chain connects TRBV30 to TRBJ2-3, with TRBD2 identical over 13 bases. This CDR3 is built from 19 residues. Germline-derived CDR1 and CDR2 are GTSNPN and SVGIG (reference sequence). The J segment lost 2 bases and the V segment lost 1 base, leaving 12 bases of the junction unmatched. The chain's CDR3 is CAWSAPRTSGRFFTDTQYF. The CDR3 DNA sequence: TGTGCCTGGAGTGCTCCAAGGACTAGCGGGAGATTCTTCACAGATACGCAGTATTTT.

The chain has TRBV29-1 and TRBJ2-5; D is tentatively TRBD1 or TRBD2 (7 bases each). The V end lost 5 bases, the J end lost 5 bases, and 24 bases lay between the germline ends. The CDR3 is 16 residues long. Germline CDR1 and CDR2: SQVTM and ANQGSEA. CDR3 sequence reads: CSVQGGRGRYWETQYF. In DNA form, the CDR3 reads TGCAGCGTTCAGGGGGGGCGCGGGCGGTATTGGGAGACCCAGTACTTC.

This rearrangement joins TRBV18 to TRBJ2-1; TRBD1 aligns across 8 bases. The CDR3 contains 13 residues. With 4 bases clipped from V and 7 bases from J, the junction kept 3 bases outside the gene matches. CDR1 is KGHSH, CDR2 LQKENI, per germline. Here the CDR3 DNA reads TGTGCCAGCTCACTGGACAGGGTGAATGAGCAGTTCTTC. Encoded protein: CASSLDRVNEQFF.

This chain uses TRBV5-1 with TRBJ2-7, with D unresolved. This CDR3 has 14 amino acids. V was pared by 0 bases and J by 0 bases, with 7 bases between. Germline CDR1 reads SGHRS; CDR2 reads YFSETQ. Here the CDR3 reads CASSLDGTSYEQYF. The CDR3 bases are TGCGCCAGCAGCTTGGACGGTACCTCCTACGAGCAGTACTTC.

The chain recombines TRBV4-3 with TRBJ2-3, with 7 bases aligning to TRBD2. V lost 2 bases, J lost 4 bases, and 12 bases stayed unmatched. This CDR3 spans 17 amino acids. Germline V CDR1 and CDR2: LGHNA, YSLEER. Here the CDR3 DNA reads TGCGCCAGCAGCCAACTTGTCGGCGGGAGTAGGGCAGATACGCAGTATTTT. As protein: CASSQLVGGSRADTQYF.

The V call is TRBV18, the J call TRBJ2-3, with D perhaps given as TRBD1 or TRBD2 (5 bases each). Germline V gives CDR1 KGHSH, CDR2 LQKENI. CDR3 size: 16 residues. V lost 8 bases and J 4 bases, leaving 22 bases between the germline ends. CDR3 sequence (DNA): TGTGCCAGCGCTACCTTCCTGGGGGAGTTCCCAGATACGCAGTATTTT. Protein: CASATFLGEFPDTQYF.

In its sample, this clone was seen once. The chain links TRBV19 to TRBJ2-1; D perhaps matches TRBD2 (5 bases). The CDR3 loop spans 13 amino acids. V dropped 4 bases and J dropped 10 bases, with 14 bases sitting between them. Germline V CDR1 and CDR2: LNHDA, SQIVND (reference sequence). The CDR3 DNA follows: TGTGCCAGTAGTACCTCGGAGGTGCGGGAGCAGTTCTTC. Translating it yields CASSTSEVREQFF.

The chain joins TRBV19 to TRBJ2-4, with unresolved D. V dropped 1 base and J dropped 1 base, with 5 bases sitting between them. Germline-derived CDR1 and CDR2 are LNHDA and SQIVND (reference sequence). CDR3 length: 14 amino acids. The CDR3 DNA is TGTGCCAGTAGTATAGTATGGGCCAAAAACATTCAGTACTTC. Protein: CASSIVWAKNIQYF. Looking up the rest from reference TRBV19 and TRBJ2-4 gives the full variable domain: DGGITQSPKYLFRKEGQNVTLSCEQNLNHDAMYWYRQDPGQGLRLIYYSQIVNDFQKGDIAEGYSVSREKKESFPLTVTSAQKNPTAFYLCASSIVWAKNIQYFGAGTRLSVL.

The chain's CDR3 is CASSLGLGQGGETQYF. The CDR3 coding sequence is TGCGCCAGCAGCTTGGGGTTGGGACAGGGCGGAGAGACCCAGTACTTC. This chain links TRBV5-1 with TRBJ2-5; TRBD1 agrees at 9 bases. CDR3 size: 16 residues. The germline CDR1 and CDR2 sequences are SGHRS and YFSETQ. The V segment lost 0 bases and the J segment 4 bases; nucleotides outside the gene matches: 7. The variable domain in full, completed from reference TRBV5-1 and TRBJ2-5, reads KAGVTQTPRYLIKTRGQQVTLSCSPISGHRSVSWYQQTPGQGLQFLFEYFSETQRNKGNFPGRFSGRQFSNSRSEMNVSTLELGDSALYLCASSLGLGQGGETQYFGPGTRLLVL.

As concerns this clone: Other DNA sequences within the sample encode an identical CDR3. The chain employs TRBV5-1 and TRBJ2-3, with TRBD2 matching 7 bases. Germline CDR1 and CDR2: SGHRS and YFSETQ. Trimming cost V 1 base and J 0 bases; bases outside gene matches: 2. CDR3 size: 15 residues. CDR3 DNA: TGCGCCAGCAGCTTGAGCGGGACTAGCACAGATACGCAGTATTTT. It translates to CASSLSGTSTDTQYF.